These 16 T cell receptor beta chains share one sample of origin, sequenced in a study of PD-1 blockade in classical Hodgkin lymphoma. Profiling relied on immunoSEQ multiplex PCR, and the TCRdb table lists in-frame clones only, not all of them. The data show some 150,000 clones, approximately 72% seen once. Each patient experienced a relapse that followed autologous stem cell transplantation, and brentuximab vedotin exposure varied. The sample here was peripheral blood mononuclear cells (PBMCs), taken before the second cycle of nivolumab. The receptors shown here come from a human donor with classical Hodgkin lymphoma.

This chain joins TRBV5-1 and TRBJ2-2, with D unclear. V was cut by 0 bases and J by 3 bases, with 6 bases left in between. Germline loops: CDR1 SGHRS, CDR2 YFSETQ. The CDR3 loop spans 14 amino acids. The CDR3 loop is CASSLVQDTGELFF. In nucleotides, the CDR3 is TGCGCCAGCAGCTTGGTGCAGGACACCGGGGAGCTGTTTTTT.

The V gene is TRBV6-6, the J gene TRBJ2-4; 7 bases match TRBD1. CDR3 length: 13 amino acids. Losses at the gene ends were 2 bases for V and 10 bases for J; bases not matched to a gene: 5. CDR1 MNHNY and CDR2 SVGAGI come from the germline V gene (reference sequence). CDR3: CASSYGQDTIQYF. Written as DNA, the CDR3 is TGTGCCAGCAGTTACGGACAGGACACAATTCAGTACTTC.

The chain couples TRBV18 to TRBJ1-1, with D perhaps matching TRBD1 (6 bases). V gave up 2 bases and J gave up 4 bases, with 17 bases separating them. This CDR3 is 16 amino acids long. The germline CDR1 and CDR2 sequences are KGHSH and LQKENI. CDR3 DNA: TGTGCCAGCTCACCAGAGGAAACAGGGTATGGCACTGAAGCTTTCTTT. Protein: CASSPEETGYGTEAFF. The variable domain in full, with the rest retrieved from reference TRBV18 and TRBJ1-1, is NAGVMQNPRHLVRRRGQEARLRCSPMKGHSHVYWYRQLPEEGLKFMVYLQKENIIDESGMPKERFSAEFPKEGPSILRIQQVVRGDSAAYFCASSPEETGYGTEAFFGQGTRLTVV.

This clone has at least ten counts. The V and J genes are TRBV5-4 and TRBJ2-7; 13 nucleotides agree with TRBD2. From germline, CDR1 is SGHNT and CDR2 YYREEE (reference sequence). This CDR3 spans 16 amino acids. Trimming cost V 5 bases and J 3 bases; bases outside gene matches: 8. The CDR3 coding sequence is TGTGCCAGCAGAACCGGGACTAGCGGGGCAGACTACGAGCAGTACTTC. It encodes CASRTGTSGADYEQYF. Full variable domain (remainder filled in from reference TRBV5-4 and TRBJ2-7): ETGVTQSPTHLIKTRGQQVTLRCSSQSGHNTVSWYQQALGQGPQFIFQYYREEENGRGNFPPRFSGLQFPNYSSELNVNALELDDSALYLCASRTGTSGADYEQYFGPGTRLTVT.

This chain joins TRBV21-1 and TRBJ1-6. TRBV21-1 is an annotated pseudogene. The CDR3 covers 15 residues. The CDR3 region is CASVRASSYNSPLHF. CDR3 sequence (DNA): TGTGCCAGCGTAAGGGCAAGCTCCTATAATTCACCCCTCCACTTT.

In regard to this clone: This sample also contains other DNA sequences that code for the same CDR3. Written as DNA, the CDR3 is TGTGCCAGCAGCTCTACAGGGGGAAGGGAGACCCAGTACTTC. Translated, it gives CASSSTGGRETQYF. The J gene is TRBJ2-5, the V gene TRBV7-3; 8 nucleotides align to TRBD1. This CDR3 spans 14 amino acids. The junction had 6 bases not matched to a gene; V was cut back by 4 bases and J by 5 bases. The germline gives CDR1 SGHTA, CDR2 FQGTGA.

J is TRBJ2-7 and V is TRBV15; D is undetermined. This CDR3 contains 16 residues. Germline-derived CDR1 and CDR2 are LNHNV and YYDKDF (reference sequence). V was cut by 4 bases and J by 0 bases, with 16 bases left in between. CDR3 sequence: CATSKLRTRSSYEQYF. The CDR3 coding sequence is TGTGCCACCAGCAAACTTAGGACGCGGAGCTCCTACGAGCAGTACTTC.

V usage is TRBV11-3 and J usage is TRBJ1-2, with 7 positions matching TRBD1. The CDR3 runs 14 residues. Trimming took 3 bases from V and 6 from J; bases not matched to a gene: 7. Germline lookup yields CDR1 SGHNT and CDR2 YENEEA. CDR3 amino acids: CASSFAPGTDGYTF. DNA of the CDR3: TGTGCCAGCAGCTTTGCCCCTGGGACAGATGGCTACACCTTC.

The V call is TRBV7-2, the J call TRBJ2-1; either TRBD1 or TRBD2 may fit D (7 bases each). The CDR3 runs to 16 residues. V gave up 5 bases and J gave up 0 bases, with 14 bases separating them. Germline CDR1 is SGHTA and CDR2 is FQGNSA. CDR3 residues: CASSPQGGLSYNEQFF. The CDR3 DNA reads TGTGCCAGCAGCCCTCAGGGGGGGCTCTCCTACAATGAGCAGTTCTTC.

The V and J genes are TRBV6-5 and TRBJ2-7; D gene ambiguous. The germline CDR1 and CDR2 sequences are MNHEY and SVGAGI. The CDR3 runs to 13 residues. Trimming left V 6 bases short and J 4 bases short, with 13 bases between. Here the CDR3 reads CASRRSSSYEQYF. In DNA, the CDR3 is TGTGCCAGCAGGCGGAGCTCCTCTTACGAGCAGTACTTC.

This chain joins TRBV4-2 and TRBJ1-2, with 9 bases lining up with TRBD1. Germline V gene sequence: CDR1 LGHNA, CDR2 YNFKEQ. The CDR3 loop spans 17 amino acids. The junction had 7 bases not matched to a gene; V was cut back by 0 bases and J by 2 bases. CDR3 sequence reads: CASSQDSGQGLNYGYTF. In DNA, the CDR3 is TGTGCCAGCAGCCAAGACTCGGGACAGGGACTAAACTATGGCTACACCTTC.

CDR3 nucleotide sequence: TGTGCCAGCAGCCCAGGACTAGCGGGAGGGCAGGAGCAGTACTTC. Translating it yields CASSPGLAGGQEQYF. The chain is built from TRBV7-8 and TRBJ2-7; 15 positions agree with TRBD2. The CDR3 contains 15 residues. V shed 5 bases and J 7 bases; nucleotides not matched to a gene: 6. CDR1 SGHVS and CDR2 FQNEAQ come from the germline V gene.

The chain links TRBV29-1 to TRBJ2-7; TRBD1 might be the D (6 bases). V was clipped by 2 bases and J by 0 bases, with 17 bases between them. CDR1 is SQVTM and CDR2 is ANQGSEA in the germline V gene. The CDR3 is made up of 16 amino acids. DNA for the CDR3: TGCAGCGTTGAAACGCCGGGACATTTCCCCTCCTACGAGCAGTACTTC. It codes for CSVETPGHFPSYEQYF.

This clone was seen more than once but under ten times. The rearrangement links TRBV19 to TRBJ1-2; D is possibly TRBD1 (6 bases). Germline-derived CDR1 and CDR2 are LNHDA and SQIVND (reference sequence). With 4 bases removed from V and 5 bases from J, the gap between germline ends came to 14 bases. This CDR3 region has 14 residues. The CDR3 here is CASSTIDRRYGYTF. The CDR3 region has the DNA TGTGCCAGTAGTACCATCGACAGGAGGTATGGCTACACCTTC.

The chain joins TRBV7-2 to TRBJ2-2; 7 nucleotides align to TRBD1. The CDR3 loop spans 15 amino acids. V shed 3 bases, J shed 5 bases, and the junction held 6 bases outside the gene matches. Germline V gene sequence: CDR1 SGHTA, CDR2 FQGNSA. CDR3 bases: TGTGCCAGCAGCTTTACAGGGGAATTGACCGGGGAGCTGTTTTTT. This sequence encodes CASSFTGELTGELFF.

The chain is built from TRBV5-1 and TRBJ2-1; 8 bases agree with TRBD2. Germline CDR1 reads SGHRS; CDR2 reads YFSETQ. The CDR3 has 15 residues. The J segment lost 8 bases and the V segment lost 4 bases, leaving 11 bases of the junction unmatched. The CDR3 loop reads CASSGLRLARHEQFF. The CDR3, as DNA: TGCGCCAGCAGCGGTTTGAGACTAGCGAGGCATGAGCAGTTCTTC.